Each of the 19 T cell receptor beta chains below was sequenced from the same sample in a study of cytomegalovirus exposure and HLA in healthy donors. PCR was performed using 60 Vbeta and 13 Jbeta primers. Clones were sequenced by immunoSEQ multiplex PCR, and TCRdb holds only the in-frame ones, with some missing. The table records 75,000 to 95,000 clones, 60% to 70% of them present only once. Sequenced input: PBMCs. Every receptor here comes from a woman aged 25 to 39 in good health and CMV-seronegative.

The J gene is TRBJ2-2, the V gene TRBV7-3; possible D gene TRBD2, 6 bases. The CDR3 totals 14 residues. The germline V and J ends were trimmed by 2 bases and 5 bases, with 9 bases remaining between them. Germline values: CDR1 SGHTA, CDR2 FQGTGA. CDR3 amino acids: CASSLGGATGELFF. CDR3 nucleotide sequence: TGTGCCAGCAGCTTAGGCGGGGCAACCGGGGAGCTGTTTTTT.

The chain combines TRBV11-2 with TRBJ1-2, with 10 bases aligning to TRBD1. CDR1 and CDR2 (germline): SGHAT, FQNNGV. The CDR3 extends over 13 amino acids. The V gene end was trimmed by 5 bases and the J gene end by 7 bases; junction bases not matched to a gene: 4. As DNA, the CDR3 is TGTGCCAGCAGCACCCGGACAGGGGGTGGCTACACCTTC. Its translation is CASSTRTGGGYTF.

V and J are TRBV27 and TRBJ1-2, with D tentatively TRBD1 (6 bases). This CDR3 is 12 amino acids long. Germline CDR1 is MNHEY and CDR2 is SMNVEV (reference sequence). V was trimmed by 6 bases and J by 6 bases, leaving 11 bases between them. The chain's CDR3 is CASRRGGNGYTF. The CDR3 nucleotides are TGTGCCAGCAGGAGAGGGGGAAATGGCTACACCTTC.

V and J are TRBV4-1 and TRBJ2-3; D may be TRBD1 (6 bases). Germline loops: CDR1 MGHRA, CDR2 YSYEKL. This CDR3 contains 14 residues. V dropped 1 base and J dropped 6 bases, with 11 bases sitting between them. The DNA of the CDR3 is TGCGCCAGCAGCCAAGTTTACAGGGCCGATACGCAGTATTTT. Translating gives CASSQVYRADTQYF.

In this sample, this clone turned up once. This rearrangement joins TRBV30 to TRBJ1-2; no firm D call. The V and J ends lost 2 bases and 4 bases respectively, with 11 bases between them. This CDR3 is built from 13 residues. The germline CDR1 and CDR2 sequences are GTSNPN and SVGIG (reference sequence). Here the CDR3 reads CAWSTDIIYGYTF. CDR3 nucleotide sequence: TGTGCCTGGAGTACAGATATAATCTATGGCTACACCTTC.

The chain joins TRBV18 to TRBJ2-3; 7 bases agree with TRBD1. CDR1 and CDR2 from the germline V gene are KGHSH and LQKENI. Germline trimming cut 6 bases from V and 1 base from J; bases unmatched to any gene: 4. CDR3 length: 14 residues. The CDR3 is CASSRGQGTDTQYF. The CDR3 coding sequence is TGTGCCAGCTCCCGAGGACAGGGCACAGATACGCAGTATTTT.

This clone was detected a few times. Different DNA sequences within this sample yield the same CDR3. The chain has TRBV18 and TRBJ1-4; maybe TRBD1 (6 bases). Per germline, CDR1 KGHSH and CDR2 LQKENI. The CDR3 sequence is 13 residues long. V dropped 4 bases and J dropped 8 bases, with 11 bases sitting between them. The chain's CDR3 is CASSRGRGEKLFF. The CDR3 DNA reads as TGTGCCAGCTCACGGGGCAGGGGCGAAAAACTGTTTTTT.

The chain recombines TRBV5-4 with TRBJ1-1; D possibly corresponds to TRBD1 (5 bases). The CDR3 is made up of 14 amino acids. Germline CDR1 reads SGHNT; CDR2 reads YYREEE (reference sequence). The V gene lost 0 bases and the J gene lost 6 bases, with 12 bases spanning the gap. The CDR3 DNA follows: TGTGCCAGCAGCTTGGCCCCAGGGATGGCTGAAGCTTTCTTT. Protein: CASSLAPGMAEAFF.

The chain has TRBV21-1 and TRBJ1-6; TRBD1 is taken as the D call from the table, unchecked against the DNA. TRBV21-1 is annotated as a pseudogene. The CDR3 spans 18 residues. The CDR3 DNA follows: TGTGCCAGCCGATGGACGAACAGGGGAAGGTCCTATAATTCACCCCTCCACTTT. Translating it yields CASRWTNRGRSYNSPLHF.

In this sample, this clone turned up once. The CDR3 loop reads CASRTPGTGYSYEQYF. Here the CDR3 DNA reads TGTGCCAGCAGAACACCAGGGACAGGGTACTCCTACGAGCAGTACTTC. The chain combines TRBV11-2 with TRBJ2-7, with 9 bases lining up with TRBD1. The germline V gene encodes CDR1 SGHAT and CDR2 FQNNGV. Trimming at V came to 6 bases and at J to 0 bases, leaving 9 bases not matched to a gene. This CDR3 is 16 amino acids long.

V is TRBV19 and J is TRBJ1-1; D may be TRBD1 (6 bases). Per germline, CDR1 LNHDA and CDR2 SQIVND (reference sequence). CDR3 size: 15 residues. Trimming removed 0 bases at V and 4 bases at J, with 12 bases between. This CDR3 is CASSIETGRSTEAFF. DNA for the CDR3: TGTGCCAGTAGTATAGAAACAGGGCGGAGCACTGAAGCTTTCTTT.

This chain uses TRBV13 with TRBJ2-1; 13 bases align to TRBD2. CDR1 is PRHDT, CDR2 FYEKMQ, per germline (reference sequence). The CDR3 loop spans 16 amino acids. Trimming removed 5 bases from V and 9 bases from J; junction bases left unmatched: 10. The CDR3 protein is CASSGTGLAGNGEQFF. For the CDR3, the DNA is TGTGCCAGCAGCGGAACGGGACTAGCGGGAAACGGTGAGCAGTTCTTC.

This clone showed up many times. The chain recombines TRBV5-6 with TRBJ1-3; weak D call: TRBD1 (5 bases). Per the germline V gene, CDR1 is SGHDT and CDR2 is YYEEEE. The CDR3 sequence is 15 residues long. The ends were cut back, 3 bases at V and 0 bases at J, with 10 bases in the middle. CDR3 in DNA: TGTGCCAGCAGCTCCCTCGGGGGCTCTGGAAACACCATATATTTT. It codes for CASSSLGGSGNTIYF. Full variable domain (missing parts from reference TRBV5-6 and TRBJ1-3): DAGVTQSPTHLIKTRGQQVTLRCSPKSGHDTVSWYQQALGQGPQFIFQYYEEEERQRGNFPDRFSGHQFPNYSSELNVNALLLGDSALYLCASSSLGGSGNTIYFGEGSWLTVV.

This clone has just a few counts. This chain uses TRBV7-2 with TRBJ1-4; a weak D match, TRBD1 (5 bases). V lost 4 bases, J lost 3 bases, and 12 bases lay in between. Looked up from germline, CDR1 is SGHTA and CDR2 is FQGNSA. The CDR3 covers 15 residues. The CDR3 nucleotides are TGTGCCAGCAGCTCCCAGACAGCTTCTAATGAAAAACTGTTTTTT. Its protein product is CASSSQTASNEKLFF.

This chain uses TRBV7-2 with TRBJ1-1, with unresolved D. Trimming pared 4 bases from V and 4 bases from J, leaving 13 bases between. The CDR3 length is 14 residues. CDR1 and CDR2 from the germline V gene are SGHTA and FQGNSA. The CDR3 DNA reads TGTGCCAGCAGCTCTTGGGCTCGGGGCACTGAAGCTTTCTTT. It codes for CASSSWARGTEAFF.

This clone has a single count. J is TRBJ1-1 and V is TRBV15; TRBD1 agrees at 10 bases. The ends lost 2 bases at V and 4 bases at J; junction bases unmatched: 10. This CDR3 spans 17 amino acids. Germline lookup yields CDR1 LNHNV and CDR2 YYDKDF (reference sequence). CDR3 coding DNA: TGTGCCACCAGCAGACCCCCGGGACAGGGGAATCCCACTGAAGCTTTCTTT. The encoded protein is CATSRPPGQGNPTEAFF.

The sample holds a few counts of this clone. The chain recombines TRBV10-3 with TRBJ2-1; TRBD1 aligns across 9 bases. Per germline, CDR1 ENHRY and CDR2 SYGVKD. The CDR3 has 15 amino acids. V trimming: 6 bases; J trimming: 4 bases; junction bases outside the gene matches: 7. CDR3 amino acids: CAISPGTGWYNEQFF. Written as DNA, the CDR3 is TGTGCCATCAGCCCCGGGACAGGGTGGTACAATGAGCAGTTCTTC.

V gene TRBV19 combines with J gene TRBJ1-1, with 9 bases matching TRBD1. This CDR3 has 15 amino acids. Germline lookup yields CDR1 LNHDA and CDR2 SQIVND (reference sequence). The trim removed 7 bases at V and 4 bases at J, leaving 10 bases unmatched. CDR3 DNA: TGTGCCAGTACCCTGACGGGGACAGGGCCCACTGAAGCTTTCTTT. Its translation is CASTLTGTGPTEAFF.

This chain links TRBV10-3 with TRBJ1-5; TRBD1 matches at 7 bases. V lost 10 bases, J lost 1 base, and 7 bases stayed unmatched. The CDR3 consists of 14 residues. Germline CDR1 reads ENHRY; CDR2 reads SYGVKD. In nucleotides, the CDR3 is TGTGCCACCCAACAGGACAGGAGCAATCAGCCCCAGCATTTT. Translated, it gives CATQQDRSNQPQHF.